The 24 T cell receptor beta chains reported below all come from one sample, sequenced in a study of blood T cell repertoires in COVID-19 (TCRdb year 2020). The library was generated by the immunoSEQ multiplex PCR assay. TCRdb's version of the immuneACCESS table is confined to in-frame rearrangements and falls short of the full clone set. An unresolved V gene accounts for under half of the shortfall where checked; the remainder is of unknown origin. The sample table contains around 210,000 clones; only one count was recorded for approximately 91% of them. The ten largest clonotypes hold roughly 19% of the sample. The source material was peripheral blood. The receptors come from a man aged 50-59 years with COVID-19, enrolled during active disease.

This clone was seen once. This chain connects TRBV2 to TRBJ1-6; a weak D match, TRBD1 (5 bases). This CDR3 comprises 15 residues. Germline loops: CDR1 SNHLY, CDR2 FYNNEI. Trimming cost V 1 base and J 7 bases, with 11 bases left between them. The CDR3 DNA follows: TGTGCCAGCAGTGAAGACAGGCAGCAAAATTCACCCCTCCACTTT. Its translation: CASSEDRQQNSPLHF. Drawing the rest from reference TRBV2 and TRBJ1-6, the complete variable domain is EPEVTQTPSHQVTQMGQEVILRCVPISNHLYFYWYRQILGQKVEFLVSFYNNEISEKSEIFDDQFSVERPDGSNFTLKIRSTKLEDSAMYFCASSEDRQQNSPLHFGNGTRLTVT.

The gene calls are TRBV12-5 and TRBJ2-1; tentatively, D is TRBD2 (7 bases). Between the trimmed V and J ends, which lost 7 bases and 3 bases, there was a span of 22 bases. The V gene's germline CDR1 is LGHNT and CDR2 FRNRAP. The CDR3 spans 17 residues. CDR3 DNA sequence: TGTGCTAGTGCCGCCCGACTGGGGGGGCCGATCTACAATGAGCAGTTCTTC. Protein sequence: CASAARLGGPIYNEQFF.

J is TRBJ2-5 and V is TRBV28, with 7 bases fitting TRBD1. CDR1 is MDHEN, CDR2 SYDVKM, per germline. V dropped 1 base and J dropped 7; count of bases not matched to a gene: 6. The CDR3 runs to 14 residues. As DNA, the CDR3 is TGTGCCAGCAGTTTATCTACAGGGGTTACGACCCAGTACTTC. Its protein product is CASSLSTGVTTQYF. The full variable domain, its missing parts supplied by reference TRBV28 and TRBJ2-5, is DVKVTQSSRYLVKRTGEKVFLECVQDMDHENMFWYRQDPGLGLRLIYFSYDVKMKEKGDIPEGYSVSREKKERFSLILESASTNQTSMYLCASSLSTGVTTQYFGPGTRLLVL.

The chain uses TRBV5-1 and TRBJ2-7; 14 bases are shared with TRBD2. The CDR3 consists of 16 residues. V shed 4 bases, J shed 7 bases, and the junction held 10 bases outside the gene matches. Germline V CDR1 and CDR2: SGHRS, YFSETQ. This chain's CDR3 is CASSPITGTSGSEQYF. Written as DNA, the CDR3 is TGCGCCAGCAGCCCAATTACCGGGACTAGCGGGAGTGAGCAGTACTTC. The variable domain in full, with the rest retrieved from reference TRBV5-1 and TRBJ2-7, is KAGVTQTPRYLIKTRGQQVTLSCSPISGHRSVSWYQQTPGQGLQFLFEYFSETQRNKGNFPGRFSGRQFSNSRSEMNVSTLELGDSALYLCASSPITGTSGSEQYFGPGTRLTVT.

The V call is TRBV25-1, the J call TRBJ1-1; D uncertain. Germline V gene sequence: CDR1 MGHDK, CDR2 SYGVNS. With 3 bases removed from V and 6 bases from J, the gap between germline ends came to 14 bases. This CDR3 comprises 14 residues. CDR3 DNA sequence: TGTGCCAGCAGTGACCTGTCAGGCGGGGCTGAAGCTTTCTTT. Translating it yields CASSDLSGGAEAFF.

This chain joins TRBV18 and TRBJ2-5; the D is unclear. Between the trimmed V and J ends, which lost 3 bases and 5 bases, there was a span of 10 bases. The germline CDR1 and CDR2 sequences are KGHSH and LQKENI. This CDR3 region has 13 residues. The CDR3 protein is CASSPGQDETQYF. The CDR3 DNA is TGTGCCAGCTCACCTGGGCAGGATGAGACCCAGTACTTC.

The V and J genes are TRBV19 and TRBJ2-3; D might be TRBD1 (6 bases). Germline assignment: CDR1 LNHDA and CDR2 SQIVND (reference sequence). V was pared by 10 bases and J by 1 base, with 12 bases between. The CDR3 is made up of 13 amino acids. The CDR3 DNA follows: TGTGCCACCAGACAGGTTCGCACAGATACGCAGTATTTT. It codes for CATRQVRTDTQYF.

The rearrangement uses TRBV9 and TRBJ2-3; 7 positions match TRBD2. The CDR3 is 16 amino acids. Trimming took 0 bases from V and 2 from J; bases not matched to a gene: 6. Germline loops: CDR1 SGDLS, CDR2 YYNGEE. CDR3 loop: CASSVAPAGVTDTQYF. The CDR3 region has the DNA TGTGCCAGCAGCGTAGCTCCTGCGGGGGTCACAGATACGCAGTATTTT.

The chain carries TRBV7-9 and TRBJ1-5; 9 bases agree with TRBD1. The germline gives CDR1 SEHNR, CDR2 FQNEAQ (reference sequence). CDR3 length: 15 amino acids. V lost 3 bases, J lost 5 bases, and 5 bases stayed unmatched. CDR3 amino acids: CASSFGTGSYQPQHF. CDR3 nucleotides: TGTGCCAGCAGCTTCGGGACAGGGTCCTATCAGCCCCAGCATTTT. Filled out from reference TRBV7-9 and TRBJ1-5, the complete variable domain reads DTGVSQNPRHKITKRGQNVTFRCDPISEHNRLYWYRQTLGQGPEFLTYFQNEAQLEKSRLLSDRFSAERPKGSFSTLEIQRTEQGDSAMYLCASSFGTGSYQPQHFGDGTRLSIL.

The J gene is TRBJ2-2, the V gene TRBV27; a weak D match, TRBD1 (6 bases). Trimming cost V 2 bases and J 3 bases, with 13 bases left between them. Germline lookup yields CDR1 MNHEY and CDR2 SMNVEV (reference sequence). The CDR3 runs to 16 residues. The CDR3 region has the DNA TGTGCCAGCAGTTTAAACCGGGACACGGACACCGGGGAGCTGTTTTTT. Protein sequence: CASSLNRDTDTGELFF.

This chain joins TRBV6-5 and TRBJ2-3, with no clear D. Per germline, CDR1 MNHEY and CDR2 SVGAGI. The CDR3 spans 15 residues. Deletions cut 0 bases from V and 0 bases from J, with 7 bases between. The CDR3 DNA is TGTGCCAGCAGTTACTCGTGGCAAAGCACAGATACGCAGTATTTT. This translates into CASSYSWQSTDTQYF.

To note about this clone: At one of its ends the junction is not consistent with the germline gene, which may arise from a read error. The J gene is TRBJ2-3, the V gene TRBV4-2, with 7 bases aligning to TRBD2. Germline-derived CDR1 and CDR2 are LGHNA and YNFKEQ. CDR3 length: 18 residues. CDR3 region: CAGSPEPTGGSGTDTQYF. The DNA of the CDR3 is TGTGCCGGCAGCCCCGAGCCCACTGGCGGGAGTGGTACAGATACGCAGTATTTT.

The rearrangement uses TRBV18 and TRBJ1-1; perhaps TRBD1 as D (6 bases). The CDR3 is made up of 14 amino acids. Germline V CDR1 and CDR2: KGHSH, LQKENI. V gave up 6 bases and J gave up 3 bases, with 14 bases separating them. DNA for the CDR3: TGTGCCAGCTCTATAAAGGGGGTCGACACTGAAGCTTTCTTT. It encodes CASSIKGVDTEAFF.

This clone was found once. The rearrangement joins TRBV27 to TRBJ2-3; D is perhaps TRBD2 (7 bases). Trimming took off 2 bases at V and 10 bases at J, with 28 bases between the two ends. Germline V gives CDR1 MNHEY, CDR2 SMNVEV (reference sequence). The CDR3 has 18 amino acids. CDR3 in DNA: TGTGCCAGCAGTTTACCACCGACGACAGGAGTCGTGGGGGGGGCGCAGTATTTT. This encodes CASSLPPTTGVVGGAQYF.

The CDR3 DNA is TGTGCCAGCAGCCATATAACTAGCGGGACCTACAATGAGCAGTTCTTC. Its translation is CASSHITSGTYNEQFF. The rearrangement joins TRBV3-1 (or the pseudogene TRBV3-2) to TRBJ2-1; 10 positions agree with TRBD2. CDR1 and CDR2 (germline): LGHDT, YNNKEL (reference sequence). This CDR3 contains 16 residues. Trimming took 3 bases from V and 2 from J; bases not matched to a gene: 4.

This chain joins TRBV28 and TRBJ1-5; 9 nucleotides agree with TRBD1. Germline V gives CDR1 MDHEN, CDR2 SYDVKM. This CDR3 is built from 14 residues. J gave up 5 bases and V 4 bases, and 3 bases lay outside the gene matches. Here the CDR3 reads CASSSGQGDQPQHF. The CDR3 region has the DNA TGTGCCAGCAGTTCGGGACAGGGAGATCAGCCCCAGCATTTT.

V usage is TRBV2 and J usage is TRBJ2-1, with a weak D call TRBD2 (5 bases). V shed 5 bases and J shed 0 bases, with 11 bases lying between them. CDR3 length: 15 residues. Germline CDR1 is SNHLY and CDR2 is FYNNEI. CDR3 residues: CASSKDYVSYNEQFF. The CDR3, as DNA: TGTGCCAGCAGTAAAGACTACGTCTCCTACAATGAGCAGTTCTTC.

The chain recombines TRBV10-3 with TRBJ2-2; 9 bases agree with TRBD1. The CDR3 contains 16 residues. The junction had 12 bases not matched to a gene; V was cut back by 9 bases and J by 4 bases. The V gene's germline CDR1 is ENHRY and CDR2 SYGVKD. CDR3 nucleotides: TGTGCCATGTCGGGTCCGGGACAGGGATCCACCGGGGAGCTGTTTTTT. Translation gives CAMSGPGQGSTGELFF.

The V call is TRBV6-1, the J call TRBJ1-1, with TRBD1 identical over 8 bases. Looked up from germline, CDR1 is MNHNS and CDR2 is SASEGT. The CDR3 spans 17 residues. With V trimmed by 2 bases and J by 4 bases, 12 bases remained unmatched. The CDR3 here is CASSEFRQGAIGTEAFF. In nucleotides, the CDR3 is TGTGCCAGCAGTGAATTTAGGCAGGGGGCGATAGGCACTGAAGCTTTCTTT.

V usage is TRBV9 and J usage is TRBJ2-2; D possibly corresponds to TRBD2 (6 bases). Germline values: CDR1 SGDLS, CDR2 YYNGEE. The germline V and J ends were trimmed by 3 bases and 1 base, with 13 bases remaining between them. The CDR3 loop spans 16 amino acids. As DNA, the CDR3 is TGTGCCAGCAGCGGGCTGATGCGGGGGAACACCGGGGAGCTGTTTTTT. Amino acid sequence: CASSGLMRGNTGELFF.

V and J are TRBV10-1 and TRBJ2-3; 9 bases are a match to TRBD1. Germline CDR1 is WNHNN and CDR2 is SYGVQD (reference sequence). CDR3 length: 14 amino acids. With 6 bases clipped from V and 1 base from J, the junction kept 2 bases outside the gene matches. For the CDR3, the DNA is TGCGCCAGCAGCTGGGACAGGGGCACAGATACGCAGTATTTT. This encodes CASSWDRGTDTQYF.

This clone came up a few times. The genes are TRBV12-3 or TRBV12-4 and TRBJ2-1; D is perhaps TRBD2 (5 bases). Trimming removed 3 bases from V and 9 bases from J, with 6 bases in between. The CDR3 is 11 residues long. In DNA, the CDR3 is TGTGCCAGCAGTTTGAGCGGTGAGCAGTTCTTC. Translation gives CASSLSGEQFF.

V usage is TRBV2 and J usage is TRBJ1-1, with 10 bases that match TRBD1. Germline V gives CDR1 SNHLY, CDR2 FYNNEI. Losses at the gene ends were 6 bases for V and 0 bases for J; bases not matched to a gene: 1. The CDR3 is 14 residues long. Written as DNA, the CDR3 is TGTGCCAGCAGCGGGACAGGGGTGAACACTGAAGCTTTCTTT. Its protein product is CASSGTGVNTEAFF.

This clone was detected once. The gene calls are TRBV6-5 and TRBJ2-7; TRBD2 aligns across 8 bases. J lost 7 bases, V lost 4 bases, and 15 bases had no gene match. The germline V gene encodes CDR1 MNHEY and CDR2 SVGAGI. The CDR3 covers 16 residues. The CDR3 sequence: CASSLQPGLGSGEQYF. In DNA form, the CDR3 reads TGTGCCAGCAGTTTACAACCGGGACTAGGTTCAGGGGAGCAGTACTTC.